This entry lists 7 T cell receptor beta chains sequenced from one sample in a study of post-analysis software for immune sequencing data. Antigens for these TCRs are unknown. Study-wide results and caveats: Relative to controls, patients had roughly five TRBV segments at higher frequency, with TRBV5-6, TRBV5-1 and TRBV20-1 among these.

TCR beta cDNA libraries had unique molecular identifiers. TCRdb reprocessed the PCR reads via MiXCR and lists one record per CDR3 protein. This table holds almost 700,000 distinct CDR3 sequences, approximately 59% found once. Sequencing input: blood. Receptors were obtained from a girl aged 2 to 9 with multiple sclerosis.

The chain combines TRBV10-1 with TRBJ1-1; maybe TRBD1 (6 bases). In germline, CDR1 is WNHNN, CDR2 SYGVQD (reference sequence). CDR3 length equals 15 residues. Trimming left V 2 bases short and J 3 bases short, with 13 bases between. The CDR3 spells CASSEGREGDTEAFF. The CDR3 DNA follows: TGCGCCAGCAGTGAGGGGAGGGAGGGGGACACTGAAGCTTTCTTT.

V is TRBV6-1 and J is TRBJ2-5; D may be TRBD1 (5 bases). Trimming shortened V by 4 bases and J by 5 bases, and 14 bases separated the two germline ends. This CDR3 spans 14 amino acids. Germline CDR1 is MNHNS and CDR2 is SASEGT. In DNA form, the CDR3 reads TGTGCCAGCAGTGCCAGGACAAGGCTGGAGACCCAGTACTTC. Encoded protein: CASSARTRLETQYF.

This clonotype came up many times. The gene calls are TRBV5-1 and TRBJ2-3; D is possibly TRBD2 (5 bases). CDR3 length: 15 residues. V was clipped by 1 base and J by 3 bases, with 12 bases between them. The germline gives CDR1 SGHRS, CDR2 YFSETQ. DNA of the CDR3: TGCGCCAGCAGCTTGCGTACTAGTGGTACAGATACGCAGTATTTT. Translation gives CASSLRTSGTDTQYF.

The rearrangement links TRBV12-3 or TRBV12-4 to TRBJ1-3; D unclear. V lost 11 bases and J lost 0, with 11 bases in between. The CDR3 extends over 13 amino acids. CDR3 in DNA: TGTGCCGCGGCTGATTTCTCTGGAAACACCATATATTTT. Translating it yields CAAADFSGNTIYF.

This chain links TRBV4-1 with TRBJ2-3; D possibly corresponds to TRBD2 (5 bases). Germline CDR1 MGHRA, CDR2 YSYEKL. V lost 6 bases and J lost 2, with 15 bases in between. There are 15 residues in the CDR3. CDR3 residues: CASSRGGAATDTQYF. The CDR3 DNA reads TGCGCCAGCAGTCGAGGCGGAGCGGCCACAGATACGCAGTATTTT.

This chain joins TRBV20-1 and TRBJ1-5; TRBD1 matches at 8 bases. The germline V gene encodes CDR1 DFQATT and CDR2 SNEGSKA (reference sequence). The V segment lost 6 bases and the J segment 2 bases; nucleotides outside the gene matches: 3. This CDR3 comprises 13 residues. The DNA of the CDR3 is TGCAGTGCCCCGGGACAGGGCAATCAGCCCCAGCATTTT. This encodes CSAPGQGNQPQHF.

The J gene is TRBJ2-7, the V gene TRBV5-1; no clear D gene. The V end lost 6 bases, the J end lost 1 base, and 17 bases lay between the germline ends. This CDR3 spans 15 amino acids. CDR1 and CDR2 from the germline V gene are SGHRS and YFSETQ. The CDR3 spells CASKPRNGRSYEQYF. The CDR3 nucleotides are TGCGCCAGCAAACCCAGAAACGGGCGTTCCTACGAGCAGTACTTC. The full variable domain, completed using reference TRBV5-1 and TRBJ2-7, is KAGVTQTPRYLIKTRGQQVTLSCSPISGHRSVSWYQQTPGQGLQFLFEYFSETQRNKGNFPGRFSGRQFSNSRSEMNVSTLELGDSALYLCASKPRNGRSYEQYFGPGTRLTVT.